This T cell receptor (beta chain) comes out of a study of cytomegalovirus exposure and HLA in healthy donors. The overall study: The same platform used for the 666 first-cohort repertoires was also used for the 120 validation repertoires, as a later analysis reported. General study results and limits: Later, an analysis found that TCR clusters from the first cohort tended to co-occur in the 120 validation repertoires.

Libraries were prepared by immunoSEQ multiplex PCR; TCRdb keeps only in-frame clonotypes and omits some of them. Here the sample spans roughly 250,000 clones, 70% to 90% being singletons. Notes on this clone: Its antigen is not known.

The CDR3 has 14 amino acids. The V segment lost 5 bases and the J segment 2 bases; nucleotides outside the gene matches: 5. Germline V gene lookup returns CDR1 SNHLY and CDR2 FYNNEI. The V call is TRBV2, the J call TRBJ1-1; 7 bases line up with TRBD1. Material for sequencing was PBMCs. The receptor's source is a woman aged 25 to 39 in good health and CMV-seropositive. The CDR3 DNA is TGTGCCAGCAGTTTGACAGGGTCTAACACTGAAGCTTTCTTT. Protein: CASSLTGSNTEAFF.